Detailed here is one T cell receptor beta chain. The data belong to a study of blood T cell repertoires in COVID-19. Across the whole study: Samples representing acute and convalescent COVID-19 were sourced from the United States, Italy and Spain.

Clinical histories supplied by participants themselves formed the basis of cohort assignment. Per the study methods: Amplification of reference gene primers was used by the study to estimate nucleated cell counts. Data came from immunoSEQ multiplex PCR; TCRdb stores just in-frame clones and leaves some out. V and J calls and clone size come straight from that table; D and trimming were deduced from the DNA. The sample includes 380,000 or so clones, approximately 85% of them seen just once. V gave up 3 bases and J gave up 5 bases, with 13 bases separating them. CDR1 is SGHVS and CDR2 is FQNEAQ in the germline V gene. CDR3 length equals 14 residues.

The source of this sequence is a middle-aged woman with acute COVID-19. The sequencing sample was made of PBMCs or T cells enriched from blood (not recorded which). This chain joins TRBV7-8 and TRBJ1-1; maybe TRBD1 (6 bases). The CDR3 loop is CASSFGTGYTEAFF. As DNA, the CDR3 is TGTGCCAGCAGCTTTGGTACAGGGTATACTGAAGCTTTCTTT.